The clone carrying this TCR beta chain was seen more than once but under ten times. Its antigen is not identified. CDR1 and CDR2 from the germline V gene are MNHEY and SMNVEV (reference sequence). With V trimmed by 7 bases and J by 14 bases, 8 bases remained unmatched. The CDR3 contains 12 residues. The study reverse transcribed the entire isolated RNA, so it sequenced expressed TCRB transcripts. About 3.6 million reads was the average for naive, central memory and regulatory T cell samples. TCRdb's copy holds only in-frame clones and misses some; the assay was immunoSEQ multiplex PCR. This sample has some 700,000 clones, with around an eighth found just once. The data were obtained in a study of beta chain features in type 1 diabetes. Study in general: Approximately 100 million sorted cells were examined across all samples.

Study results and caveats: Patients with type 1 diabetes showed fewer VDJ junction insertions and more deletions. There was a moderate but significant shortening of TCRB CDR3s in all four CD4+ subsets of Type 1 diabetes patients.

Donors underwent one heparinised blood draw, about 120 mL on average. The rearrangement links TRBV27 to TRBJ1-6; 7 bases are shared with TRBD1. Sequences were obtained from naive CD4+ T cells from blood. This TCR came from a man aged 18-30 years with type 1 diabetes. The CDR3 region is CASKTGKSSLHF. The DNA for the CDR3 is TGTGCCAGCAAGACAGGGAAGTCCTCCCTCCACTTT.